These 13 T cell receptor beta chains came from one sample sequenced in a study of beta chain features in type 1 diabetes. Investigators reverse transcribed all isolated RNA, so they sequenced expressed TCRB transcripts. Generated by immunoSEQ multiplex PCR, the TCRdb table keeps only in-frame clones and is missing some. The data contain around 500,000 clones, roughly 11% of them singletons. Sequences were obtained from naive CD4+ T cells from blood. These TCRs come from a woman aged 18-29 years in good health.

This clone was observed a handful of times. The genes are TRBV29-1 and TRBJ2-7; 7 bases fit TRBD1. The CDR3 is made up of 11 amino acids. J lost 7 bases, V lost 7 bases, and 7 bases had no gene match. CDR1 is SQVTM and CDR2 is ANQGSEA in the germline V gene. In DNA form, the CDR3 reads TGCAGCGCCACGGACAGGCGGGAGCAGTACTTC. Its protein is CSATDRREQYF.

This clone has just a few counts. Within the sample, other DNA sequences also encode this same CDR3. V is TRBV27 and J is TRBJ2-7; D unresolved. V was trimmed by 3 bases and J by 4 bases, leaving 1 base between them. CDR3 length equals 10 residues. Germline-derived CDR1 and CDR2 are MNHEY and SMNVEV (reference sequence). The CDR3 DNA sequence: TGTGCCAGCAGTTTGTACGAGCAGTACGTC. Residues: CASSLYEQYV.

With regard to this clone: In the same sample, other DNA sequences code for this CDR3. This rearrangement joins TRBV7-2 to TRBJ2-3; D is perhaps TRBD1 (5 bases). The CDR3 sequence is 14 residues long. The germline V and J ends were trimmed by 4 bases and 4 bases, with 12 bases remaining between them. Per the germline V gene, CDR1 is SGHTA and CDR2 is FQGNSA. This CDR3 reads CASSSQGSADTQYF. The CDR3, as DNA: TGTGCCAGCAGCTCTCAGGGATCCGCAGATACGCAGTATTTT.

The chain recombines TRBV9 with TRBJ2-1, with no clear D. Trimming removed 3 bases at V and 0 bases at J, with 10 bases between. Germline-derived CDR1 and CDR2 are SGDLS and YYNGEE. This CDR3 contains 15 residues. The CDR3 spells CASSETVHSYNEQFF. As DNA, the CDR3 is TGTGCCAGCAGCGAAACAGTGCACTCCTACAATGAGCAGTTCTTC.

V usage is TRBV5-4 and J usage is TRBJ2-1, with D possibly TRBD2 on 7 matching bases. This CDR3 comprises 15 residues. The germline V gene encodes CDR1 SGHNT and CDR2 YYREEE (reference sequence). Between the trimmed V and J ends, which lost 3 bases and 4 bases, there was a span of 14 bases. CDR3 sequence reads: CASSYQGRGYNEQFF. The CDR3 DNA sequence: TGTGCCAGCAGCTACCAGGGGAGGGGGTACAATGAGCAGTTCTTC.

The chain carries TRBV15 and TRBJ2-1; D is unresolved. CDR3 length: 17 amino acids. CDR1 and CDR2 from the germline V gene are LNHNV and YYDKDF (reference sequence). V was cut by 0 bases and J by 3 bases, with 15 bases left in between. CDR3 coding DNA: TGTGCCACCAGCAGAGAAAGGTCCCTACTCCTCTACAATGAGCAGTTCTTC. Translation gives CATSRERSLLLYNEQFF. The whole variable domain, filled in from reference TRBV15 and TRBJ2-1, reads DAMVIQNPRYQVTQFGKPVTLSCSQTLNHNVMYWYQQKSSQAPKLLFHYYDKDFNNEADTPDNFQSRRPNTSFCFLDIRSPGLGDTAMYLCATSRERSLLLYNEQFFGPGTRLTVL.

This clone appeared a few times. The chain employs TRBV18 and TRBJ2-7; D is perhaps TRBD2 (5 bases). The CDR3 is 15 amino acids. The germline V and J ends were trimmed by 4 bases and 3 bases, with 16 bases remaining between them. Germline V gives CDR1 KGHSH, CDR2 LQKENI. CDR3 sequence (DNA): TGTGCCAGCTCACTAAACCAGGCCGAGGGCTACGAGCAGTACGTC. Its translation: CASSLNQAEGYEQYV.

This clone was found a few times. The CDR3 region has the DNA TGTGCCAGCATAGGAGGGTCAGGGGCGCCTGGAGAGCAGTACGTC. Protein: CASIGGSGAPGEQYV. The chain has TRBV25-1 and TRBJ2-7; D tentatively fits TRBD1 or TRBD2 (6 bases each). This CDR3 spans 15 amino acids. Trimming left V 7 bases short and J 7 bases short, with 23 bases between. The germline CDR1 and CDR2 sequences are MGHDK and SYGVNS.

The rearrangement joins TRBV19 to TRBJ2-5, with D uncertain. In germline, CDR1 is LNHDA, CDR2 SQIVND (reference sequence). Trimming took off 2 bases at V and 5 bases at J, with 9 bases between the two ends. The CDR3 length is 13 residues. CDR3 nucleotides: TGTGCCAGTAGTATAACGTCGTGGGAGACCCAGTACTTC. It is translated as CASSITSWETQYF.

The chain employs TRBV25-1 and TRBJ1-2, with D maybe TRBD1 (6 bases). V lost 1 base, J lost 8 bases, and 8 bases lay in between. There are 12 residues in the CDR3. CDR1 MGHDK and CDR2 SYGVNS come from the germline V gene. In nucleotides, the CDR3 is TGTGCCAGCAGTGAATTGGGGACAGGCTACACCTTC. Its protein is CASSELGTGYTF.

This clone has only a few counts. The genes are TRBV30 and TRBJ1-4; 7 bases are shared with TRBD1. Germline values: CDR1 GTSNPN, CDR2 SVGIG (reference sequence). The CDR3 has 13 amino acids. Trimming took 4 bases from V and 5 from J; bases not matched to a gene: 4. CDR3: CAWTDRRNEKLFF. DNA of the CDR3: TGTGCCTGGACGGACAGGCGGAATGAAAAACTGTTTTTT.

There are a few counts of this clone. The chain joins TRBV18 to TRBJ1-1, with D tentatively TRBD1 (5 bases). The CDR3 is 15 residues long. Trimming left V 8 bases short and J 2 bases short, with 18 bases between. Germline CDR1 reads KGHSH; CDR2 reads LQKENI. CDR3: CASITRSGANTEAFF. The CDR3 DNA reads TGTGCCAGCATCACCCGATCCGGGGCAAACACTGAAGCTTTCTTT.

This clone came up a few times. One junction end disagrees with the germline gene, perhaps due to a read error. This rearrangement joins TRBV20-1 to TRBJ1-2; possible D gene TRBD1, 5 bases. Germline values: CDR1 DFQATT, CDR2 SNEGSKA (reference sequence). CDR3 length: 10 amino acids. The CDR3 DNA reads as TGCAGTGCCGCCCGACAGAACCGGGTCTTC. Translating gives CSAARQNRVF.